These 32 T cell receptor beta chains originate from one sample sequenced in a study of T-cell reconstitution after alpha-beta-depleted transplantation in children. Unique molecular identifiers were incorporated when the TCRbeta library was constructed. Each CDR3 protein is one row after TCRdb ran MiXCR on the PCR reads. This table has approximately 420,000 distinct CDR3 sequences, roughly 11% appearing once. This specimen was PBMCs from the stem cell graft donor, taken from the stem cell graft. Receptor source: a human donor who donated a stem cell graft to a child with acute myeloid leukemia.

This clonotype appeared a few times. V and J are TRBV4-1 and TRBJ2-5; possibly TRBD1 or TRBD2 for D (5 bases each). The germline V gene encodes CDR1 MGHRA and CDR2 YSYEKL. This CDR3 comprises 15 residues. V shed 1 base and J shed 4 bases, with 13 bases lying between them. CDR3 in DNA: TGCGCCAGCAGCCAAGGCCCTAGTGGGACAGAGACCCAGTACTTC. Translating gives CASSQGPSGTETQYF.

This clonotype was detected only a few times. The chain has TRBV3-1 and TRBJ2-1; a possible D gene is TRBD2 (6 bases). This CDR3 comprises 16 residues. The germline V gene encodes CDR1 LGHDT and CDR2 YNNKEL (reference sequence). The V end lost 0 bases, the J end lost 6 bases, and 15 bases lay between the germline ends. CDR3 region: CASSQEAGSSINEQFF. The CDR3 coding sequence is TGTGCCAGCAGCCAAGAGGCGGGGTCTTCGATCAATGAGCAGTTCTTC.

The chain couples TRBV5-1 to TRBJ2-1, with 8 bases matching TRBD2. Germline values: CDR1 SGHRS, CDR2 YFSETQ. This CDR3 region has 15 residues. Unmatched junction bases numbered 7, after V lost 4 bases and J lost 4 bases. The CDR3 DNA sequence: TGCGCCAGCAGCGCCGGGAGGGCCGGGTACAATGAGCAGTTCTTC. As protein: CASSAGRAGYNEQFF.

The rearrangement links TRBV3-1 to TRBJ1-1, with 7 nucleotides matching TRBD1. The CDR3 sequence is 11 residues long. The V segment lost 9 bases and the J segment 9 bases; nucleotides outside the gene matches: 7. Looked up from germline, CDR1 is LGHDT and CDR2 is YNNKEL (reference sequence). The CDR3 region is CASEQDRQAFF. The CDR3 DNA follows: TGTGCCAGTGAACAGGACAGGCAAGCTTTCTTT.

This clonotype was seen a few times. The rearrangement links TRBV15 to TRBJ1-5; 11 bases fit TRBD1. After removal of 3 bases from V and 5 bases from J, the junction contained 3 bases not matched to a gene. In germline, CDR1 is LNHNV, CDR2 YYDKDF (reference sequence). The CDR3 consists of 15 residues. CDR3 loop: CATSRGQGVDQPQHF. In DNA, the CDR3 is TGTGCCACCAGCAGGGGACAGGGGGTAGATCAGCCCCAGCATTTT. The full variable domain, its missing parts supplied by reference TRBV15 and TRBJ1-5, is DAMVIQNPRYQVTQFGKPVTLSCSQTLNHNVMYWYQQKSSQAPKLLFHYYDKDFNNEADTPDNFQSRRPNTSFCFLDIRSPGLGDTAMYLCATSRGQGVDQPQHFGDGTRLSIL.

This clonotype turned up a few times. One end of the junction is discordant with germline, which a read error may explain. The J gene is TRBJ1-1, the V gene TRBV20-1; D call uncertain. The CDR3 sequence is 14 residues long. From germline, CDR1 is DFQATT and CDR2 SNEGSKA (reference sequence). CDR3 sequence: CSARAGRGSTEAFF. In DNA form, the CDR3 reads TGCAGTGCAAGAGCGGGGAGAGGCAGCACTGAAGCTTTCTTT.

This clonotype showed up just a few times. This sequence joins TRBV27 and TRBJ2-1; TRBD2 might be the D (6 bases). This CDR3 spans 15 amino acids. Per the germline V gene, CDR1 is MNHEY and CDR2 is SMNVEV (reference sequence). V was pared by 1 base and J by 8 bases, with 15 bases between. CDR3 coding DNA: TGTGCCAGCAGTTTATTACTGACTAGAAGGCATGAGCAGTTCTTC. It is translated as CASSLLLTRRHEQFF.

This chain uses TRBV25-1 with TRBJ2-1; either TRBD1 or TRBD2 may fit D (6 bases each). This CDR3 spans 19 amino acids. The ends were cut back, 2 bases at V and 4 bases at J, with 24 bases in the middle. The V gene's germline CDR1 is MGHDK and CDR2 SYGVNS. The CDR3 DNA follows: TGTGCCAGCAGTGAAAATGGCCCAAGCAGGGGACTCCTATACAATGAGCAGTTCTTC. It yields the protein CASSENGPSRGLLYNEQFF.

This rearrangement joins TRBV5-1 to TRBJ2-1; 8 positions agree with TRBD2. The ends lost 3 bases at V and 5 bases at J; junction bases unmatched: 10. CDR3 length: 16 amino acids. Looked up from germline, CDR1 is SGHRS and CDR2 is YFSETQ. The DNA of the CDR3 is TGCGCCAGCAGCTCCCGGGCGGGAGGAAAGAACAATGAGCAGTTCTTC. This encodes CASSSRAGGKNNEQFF.

The chain recombines TRBV14 with TRBJ2-3, with 8 bases fitting TRBD2. The germline gives CDR1 SGHDN, CDR2 FVKESK. The CDR3 loop spans 17 amino acids. V shed 6 bases and J 3 bases; nucleotides not matched to a gene: 14. The CDR3 here is CASSLLAGMAPTDTQYF. The CDR3, as DNA: TGTGCCAGCAGTTTATTAGCGGGAATGGCCCCGACAGATACGCAGTATTTT.

This clonotype was picked up a small number of times. The chain links TRBV6-5 to TRBJ1-1, with D possibly matching TRBD1 (6 bases). The CDR3 extends over 13 amino acids. The germline V gene has CDR1 MNHEY and CDR2 SVGAGI. The V end was cut by 3 bases, the J end by 6 bases, with 11 bases between. The CDR3 here is CASSYSGAAEAFF. The CDR3 nucleotides read TGTGCCAGCAGTTATTCGGGGGCAGCTGAAGCTTTCTTT.

The rearrangement joins TRBV28 to TRBJ2-7; D is ambiguous. The CDR3 spans 14 residues. CDR1 and CDR2 (germline): MDHEN, SYDVKM. V was trimmed by 2 bases and J by 6 bases, leaving 14 bases between them. The CDR3: CASSLVLASAEQYF. DNA for the CDR3: TGTGCCAGCAGTTTAGTATTAGCTTCTGCCGAGCAGTACTTC.

The chain joins TRBV6-5 to TRBJ2-1; TRBD2 aligns across 13 bases. The trim removed 6 bases at V and 6 bases at J, leaving 5 bases unmatched. The germline V gene has CDR1 MNHEY and CDR2 SVGAGI. This CDR3 has 15 amino acids. The CDR3 reads CASRLLAGGRNEQFF. CDR3 nucleotide sequence: TGTGCCAGCAGATTACTAGCGGGGGGGCGCAATGAGCAGTTCTTC.

The rearrangement joins TRBV20-1 to TRBJ1-2; 11 bases line up with TRBD1. The CDR3 length is 17 residues. V lost 3 bases and J lost 3; bases outside the gene matches: 12. In germline, CDR1 is DFQATT, CDR2 SNEGSKA (reference sequence). The CDR3 sequence is CSARGIRDRGGDYGYTF. The CDR3, as DNA: TGCAGTGCTAGGGGTATTCGGGACAGGGGGGGGGACTATGGCTACACCTTC.

This clonotype appeared a few times. The CDR3 nucleotides are TGTGCCAGCACCCGAGGGGGGGGCCCCCGCTCCTACAATGAGCAGTTCTTC. Translating it yields CASTRGGGPRSYNEQFF. The chain employs TRBV5-5 and TRBJ2-1; tentative D call: TRBD2 (7 bases). The V end was cut by 6 bases, the J end by 0 bases, with 19 bases between. The CDR3 totals 17 residues. Per germline, CDR1 SGHKS and CDR2 YYEKEE (reference sequence).

The rearrangement uses TRBV5-6 and TRBJ2-6; D gene ambiguous. Trimming shortened V by 0 bases and J by 0 bases, and 7 bases separated the two germline ends. The CDR3 loop spans 16 amino acids. Per the germline V gene, CDR1 is SGHDT and CDR2 is YYEEEE. The CDR3 bases are TGTGCCAGCAGCTTGGATCCTGGCTCTGGGGCCAACGTCCTGACTTTC. Its translation is CASSLDPGSGANVLTF.

The chain joins TRBV2 to TRBJ1-4, with a tentative D call TRBD1 (6 bases). Looked up from germline, CDR1 is SNHLY and CDR2 is FYNNEI. Trimming stripped 6 bases from V and 8 bases from J, with 16 bases between. CDR3 length equals 14 residues. CDR3 in DNA: TGTGCCAGCAGACTGACAGGAGTGGGCGAAAAACTGTTTTTT. Translating it yields CASRLTGVGEKLFF.

V usage is TRBV5-1 and J usage is TRBJ2-7; 7 positions match TRBD2. Losses at the gene ends were 1 base for V and 7 bases for J; bases not matched to a gene: 14. There are 16 residues in the CDR3. The germline V gene encodes CDR1 SGHRS and CDR2 YFSETQ. The CDR3 region has the DNA TGCGCCAGCAGCTTGCGCCCTAGCGGCCGCCTACGAGAGCAGTACTTC. Protein sequence: CASSLRPSGRLREQYF.

This clonotype was counted between two and nine times. The chain joins TRBV4-2 to TRBJ2-1; possible D gene TRBD2, 6 bases. V dropped 4 bases and J dropped 7 bases, with 17 bases sitting between them. CDR3 length: 15 residues. The germline V gene encodes CDR1 LGHNA and CDR2 YNFKEQ. The CDR3 bases are TGTGCCAGCAGCCCCGCGACCCTGGGAGGAAATGAGCAGTTCTTC. It is translated as CASSPATLGGNEQFF.

The table lists this clonotype with a few counts. The V and J genes are TRBV29-1 and TRBJ2-5, with TRBD1 matching 9 bases. This CDR3 region has 16 residues. With V trimmed by 1 base and J by 5 bases, 11 bases remained unmatched. Germline CDR1 is SQVTM and CDR2 is ANQGSEA. CDR3 nucleotide sequence: TGCAGCGTTGAAGGGGACAGGGAGGGGGCATGGGAGACCCAGTACTTC. Protein: CSVEGDREGAWETQYF.

This sequence joins TRBV6-1 and TRBJ2-2; tentative D call: TRBD2 (6 bases). Germline V CDR1 and CDR2: MNHNS, SASEGT. The V end was cut by 8 bases, the J end by 5 bases, with 18 bases between. The CDR3 is 15 residues long. The CDR3 DNA reads as TGTGCCAGCCACCTCCGCGGAGGGGATACCGGGGAGCTGTTTTTT. Translating gives CASHLRGGDTGELFF.

This chain joins TRBV5-1 and TRBJ2-1, with 12 bases lining up with TRBD2. CDR1 SGHRS and CDR2 YFSETQ come from the germline V gene. This CDR3 spans 16 amino acids. Trimming cost V 0 bases and J 6 bases; bases outside gene matches: 4. CDR3 protein: CASSLALAGGSNEQFF. The CDR3 DNA reads as TGCGCCAGCAGCTTGGCTCTAGCGGGAGGGTCCAATGAGCAGTTCTTC.

About this clonotype itself: An end of the junction does not agree with germline; a read error may underlie this. V usage is TRBV7-7 and J usage is TRBJ2-1; 10 nucleotides align to TRBD2. The germline V gene has CDR1 SSHAT and CDR2 FNYEAQ (reference sequence). CDR3 length: 15 amino acids. The CDR3, as DNA: TGTGCTAGCAGCCGGACTAGCGGAGAAAACAATGAGCAGTTCTTC. This translates into CASSRTSGENNEQFF.

The J gene is TRBJ2-3, the V gene TRBV29-1; 7 bases align to TRBD2. The CDR3 is 14 amino acids. With V trimmed by 6 bases and J by 5 bases, 11 bases remained unmatched. Per the germline V gene, CDR1 is SQVTM and CDR2 is ANQGSEA. The CDR3 sequence: CSVGSSGNVDTQYF. CDR3 in DNA: TGCAGCGTCGGGTCGAGCGGGAATGTAGATACGCAGTATTTT.

V gene TRBV6-1 combines with J gene TRBJ2-7; D could derive from TRBD1 or TRBD2 (5 bases each). V shed 2 bases and J shed 1 base, with 12 bases lying between them. This CDR3 has 15 amino acids. Germline lookup yields CDR1 MNHNS and CDR2 SASEGT. DNA of the CDR3: TGTGCCAGCAGTGAACTGAGGGGCCCTTCCTACGAGCAGTACTTC. Encoded protein: CASSELRGPSYEQYF.

The sample holds a few counts of this clonotype. V usage is TRBV7-2 and J usage is TRBJ2-7; maybe TRBD2 (6 bases). Trimming took off 1 base at V and 2 bases at J, with 12 bases between the two ends. CDR1 and CDR2 from the germline V gene are SGHTA and FQGNSA. The CDR3 is made up of 15 amino acids. CDR3 in DNA: TGTGCCAGCAGCTTAGACTGGCGGGACCCCTACGAGCAGTACTTC. It specifies CASSLDWRDPYEQYF.

The chain combines TRBV20-1 with TRBJ2-7; 8 bases fit TRBD2. Trimming removed 5 bases from V and 0 bases from J; junction bases left unmatched: 6. This CDR3 is 14 amino acids long. CDR1 is DFQATT, CDR2 SNEGSKA, per germline (reference sequence). The DNA for the CDR3 is TGCAGTGCTCGCAGCGGGGGACTCTCCTACGAGCAGTACTTC. Translating it yields CSARSGGLSYEQYF.

The CDR3 here is CSVEFGGNEQFF. The CDR3 nucleotides are TGCAGCGTTGAATTCGGAGGGAATGAGCAGTTCTTC. This sequence joins TRBV29-1 and TRBJ2-1; a possible D gene is TRBD2 (6 bases). CDR1 SQVTM and CDR2 ANQGSEA come from the germline V gene. This CDR3 comprises 12 residues. V lost 2 bases to trimming and J lost 7 bases, with 9 bases between them.

This clonotype was seen a handful of times. This chain connects TRBV3-1 to TRBJ1-2; 11 nucleotides align to TRBD1. In germline, CDR1 is LGHDT, CDR2 YNNKEL (reference sequence). V lost 5 bases, J lost 6 bases, and 8 bases stayed unmatched. The CDR3 consists of 15 residues. CDR3 loop: CASSKGQGARNGYTF. As DNA, the CDR3 is TGTGCCAGCAGCAAAGGACAGGGGGCTAGGAATGGCTACACCTTC.

The J gene is TRBJ1-3, the V gene TRBV7-2; no firm D call. The CDR3 totals 14 residues. Trimming took off 7 bases at V and 4 bases at J, with 14 bases between the two ends. Germline CDR1 is SGHTA and CDR2 is FQGNSA. CDR3 in amino acids: CASKLDMKGNTIYF. The CDR3, as DNA: TGTGCCAGCAAACTAGACATGAAGGGAAACACCATATATTTT.

This chain connects TRBV4-1 to TRBJ1-2; 9 nucleotides line up with TRBD1. The CDR3 length is 15 residues. In germline, CDR1 is MGHRA, CDR2 YSYEKL. V was clipped by 3 bases and J by 2 bases; unmatched bases: 4. The CDR3 loop reads CASSHNRGQNYGYTF. The CDR3 coding sequence is TGCGCCAGCAGCCACAACAGGGGGCAAAACTATGGCTACACCTTC.

The V and J genes are TRBV20-1 and TRBJ2-7; 7 bases match TRBD1. V shed 0 bases, J shed 6 bases, and the junction held 8 bases outside the gene matches. This CDR3 is 14 amino acids long. Germline CDR1 is DFQATT and CDR2 is SNEGSKA (reference sequence). CDR3 DNA sequence: TGCAGTGCTAGAGATTTGGGACAGAGTTCCGAGCAGTACTTC. It is translated as CSARDLGQSSEQYF.